Sequencing of this TCR beta chain was carried out in a study of T-cell reconstitution after alpha-beta-depleted transplantation in children. This clonotype was seen at least ten times. Preparation of the TCRbeta library involved a method that used unique molecular identifiers. TCRdb ran MiXCR on the PCR reads and lists one entry per CDR3 protein. The repertoire holds some 250,000 distinct CDR3 sequences, more than 10% seen once, with approximately 2.9% in the top ten. V was trimmed by 0 bases and J by 7 bases, leaving 5 bases between them. This CDR3 has 11 residues. CDR1 is SGHRS and CDR2 is YFSETQ in the germline V gene.

The chain employs TRBV5-1 and TRBJ2-7; D not resolved. Source: PBMCs from the stem cell graft donor, taken from the stem cell graft. This clonotype was sampled from a human donor who donated a stem cell graft to a child with acute lymphoblastic leukemia. The CDR3 DNA reads as TGCGCCAGCAGCTTGGATCGGGAGCAGTACTTC. This encodes CASSLDREQYF.